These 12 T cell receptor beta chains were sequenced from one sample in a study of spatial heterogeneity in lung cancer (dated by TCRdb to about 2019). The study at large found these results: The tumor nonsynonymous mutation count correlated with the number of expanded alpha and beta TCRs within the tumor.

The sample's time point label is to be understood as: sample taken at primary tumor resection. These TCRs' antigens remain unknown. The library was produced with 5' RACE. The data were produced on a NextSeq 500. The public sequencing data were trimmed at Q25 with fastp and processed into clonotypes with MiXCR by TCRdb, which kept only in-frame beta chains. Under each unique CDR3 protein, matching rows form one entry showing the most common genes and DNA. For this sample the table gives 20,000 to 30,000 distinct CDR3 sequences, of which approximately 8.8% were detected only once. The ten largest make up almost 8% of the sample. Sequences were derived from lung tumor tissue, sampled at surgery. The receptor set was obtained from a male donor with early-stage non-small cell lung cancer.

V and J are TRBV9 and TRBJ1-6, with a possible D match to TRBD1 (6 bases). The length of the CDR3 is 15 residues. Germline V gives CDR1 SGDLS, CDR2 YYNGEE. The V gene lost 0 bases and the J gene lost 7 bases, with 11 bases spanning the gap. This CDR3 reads CASSVDLGANSPLHF. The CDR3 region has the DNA TGTGCCAGCAGCGTAGATCTGGGGGCAAATTCACCCCTCCACTTT.

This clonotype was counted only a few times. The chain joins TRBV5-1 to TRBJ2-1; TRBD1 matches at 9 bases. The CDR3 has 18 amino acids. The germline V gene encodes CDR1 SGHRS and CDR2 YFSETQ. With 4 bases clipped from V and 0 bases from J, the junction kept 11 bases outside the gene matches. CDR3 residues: CASSTGQGFLSSYNEQFF. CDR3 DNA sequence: TGCGCCAGCAGCACGGGACAGGGCTTTTTGAGCTCCTACAATGAGCAGTTCTTC.

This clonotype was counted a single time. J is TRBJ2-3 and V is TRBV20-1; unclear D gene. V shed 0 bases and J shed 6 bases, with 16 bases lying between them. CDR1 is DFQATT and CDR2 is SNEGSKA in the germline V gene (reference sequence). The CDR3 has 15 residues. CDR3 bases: TGCAGTGCTAGAGATCGGAGCACGGGTTCCGATACGCAGTATTTT. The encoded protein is CSARDRSTGSDTQYF.

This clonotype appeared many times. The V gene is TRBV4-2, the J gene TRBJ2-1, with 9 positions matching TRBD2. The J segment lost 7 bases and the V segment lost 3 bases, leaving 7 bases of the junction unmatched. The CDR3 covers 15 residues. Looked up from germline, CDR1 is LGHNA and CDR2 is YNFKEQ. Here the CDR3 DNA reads TGTGCCAGCAGCCACCGGCGGGGGGGCCAAAATGAGCAGTTCTTC. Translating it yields CASSHRRGGQNEQFF.

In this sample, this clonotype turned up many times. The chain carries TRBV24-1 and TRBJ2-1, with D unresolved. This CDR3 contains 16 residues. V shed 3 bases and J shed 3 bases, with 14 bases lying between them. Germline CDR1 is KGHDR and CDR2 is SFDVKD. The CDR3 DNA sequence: TGTGCCACCAGTGATCCACACACCGGTAACTACAATGAGCAGTTCTTC. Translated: CATSDPHTGNYNEQFF.

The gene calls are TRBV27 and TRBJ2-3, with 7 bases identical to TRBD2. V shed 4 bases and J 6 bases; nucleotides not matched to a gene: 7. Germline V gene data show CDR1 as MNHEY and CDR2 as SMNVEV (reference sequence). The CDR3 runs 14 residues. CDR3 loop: CASSSGQLADTQYF. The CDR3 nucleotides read TGTGCCAGCAGTTCCGGACAACTAGCGGATACGCAGTATTTT.

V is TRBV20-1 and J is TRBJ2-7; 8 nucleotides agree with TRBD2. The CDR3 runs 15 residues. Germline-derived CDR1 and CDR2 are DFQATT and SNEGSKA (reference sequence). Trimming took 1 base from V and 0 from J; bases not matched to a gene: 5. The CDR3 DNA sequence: TGCAGTGCTAGAGTACTAGCGGTCAGCTCCTACGAGCAGTACTTC. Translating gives CSARVLAVSSYEQYF.

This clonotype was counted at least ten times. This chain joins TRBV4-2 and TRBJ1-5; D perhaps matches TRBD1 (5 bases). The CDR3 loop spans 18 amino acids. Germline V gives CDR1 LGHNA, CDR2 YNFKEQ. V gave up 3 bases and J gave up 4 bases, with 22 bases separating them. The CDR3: CASSQAAVRGRANQPQHF. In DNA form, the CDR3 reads TGTGCCAGCAGCCAGGCGGCCGTTCGGGGCAGGGCGAATCAGCCCCAGCATTTT.

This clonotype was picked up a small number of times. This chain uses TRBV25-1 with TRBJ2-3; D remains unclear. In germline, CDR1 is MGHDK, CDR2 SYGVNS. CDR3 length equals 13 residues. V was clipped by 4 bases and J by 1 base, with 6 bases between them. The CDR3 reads CASSGTGTDTQYF. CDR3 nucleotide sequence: TGTGCCAGCAGTGGCACTGGCACAGATACGCAGTATTTT.

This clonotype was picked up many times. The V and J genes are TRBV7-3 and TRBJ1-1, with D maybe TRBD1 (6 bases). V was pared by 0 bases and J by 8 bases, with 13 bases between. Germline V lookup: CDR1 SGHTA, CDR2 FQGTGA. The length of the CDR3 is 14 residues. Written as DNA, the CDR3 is TGTGCCAGCAGCTTAACAGGGGGTACGAAGGAAGCTTTCTTT. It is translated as CASSLTGGTKEAFF.

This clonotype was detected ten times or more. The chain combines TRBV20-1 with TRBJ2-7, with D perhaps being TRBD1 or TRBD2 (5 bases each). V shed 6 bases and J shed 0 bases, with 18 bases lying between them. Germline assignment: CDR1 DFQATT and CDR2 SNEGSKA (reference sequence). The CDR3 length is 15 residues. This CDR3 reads CSALPGTQSSYEQYF. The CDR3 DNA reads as TGCAGTGCCCTCCCGGGGACCCAGAGCTCCTACGAGCAGTACTTC.

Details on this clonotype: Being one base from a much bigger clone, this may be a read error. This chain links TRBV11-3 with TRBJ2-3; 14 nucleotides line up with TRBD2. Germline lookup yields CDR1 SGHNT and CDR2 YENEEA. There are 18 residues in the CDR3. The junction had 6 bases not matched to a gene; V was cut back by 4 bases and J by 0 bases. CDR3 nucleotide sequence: TGTGCCAGCAGCTGGAGACTAGCGGGAGGGCCTAGCACAGATACGCAGTATTTT. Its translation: CASSWRLAGGPSTDTQYF. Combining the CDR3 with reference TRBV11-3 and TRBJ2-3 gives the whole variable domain EAGVVQSPRYKIIEKKQPVAFWCNPISGHNTLYWYLQNLGQGPELLIRYENEEAVDDSQLPKDRFSAERLKGVDSTLKIQPAELGDSAVYLCASSWRLAGGPSTDTQYFGPGTRLTVL.